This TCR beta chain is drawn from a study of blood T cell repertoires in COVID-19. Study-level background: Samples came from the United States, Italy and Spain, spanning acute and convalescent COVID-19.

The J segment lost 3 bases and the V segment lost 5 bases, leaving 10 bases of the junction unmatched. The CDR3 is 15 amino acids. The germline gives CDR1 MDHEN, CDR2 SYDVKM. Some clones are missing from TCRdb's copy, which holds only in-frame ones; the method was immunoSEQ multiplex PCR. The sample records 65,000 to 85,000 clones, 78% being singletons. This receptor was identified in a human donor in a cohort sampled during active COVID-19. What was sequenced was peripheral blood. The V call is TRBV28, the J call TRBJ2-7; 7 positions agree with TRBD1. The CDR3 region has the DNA TGTGCCAGCAGTCCCTCGGGGCAGGGGGACTACGAGCAGTACTTC. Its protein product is CASSPSGQGDYEQYF.